What follows are 27 T cell receptor beta chains derived from one specimen sequenced in a study of blood T cell repertoires in COVID-19. Sequencing used immunoSEQ multiplex PCR; TCRdb keeps in-frame clones, though not all of them. The table has hundreds of thousands of clones, 70% to 85% seen once. Source material: PBMCs or T cells enriched from blood (not recorded which). The receptors here all came from an older woman who had recovered from COVID-19.

V usage is TRBV7-7 and J usage is TRBJ2-3; TRBD2 agrees at 7 bases. Germline values: CDR1 SSHAT, CDR2 FNYEAQ (reference sequence). This CDR3 is 15 amino acids long. Trimming took 1 base from V and 5 from J; bases not matched to a gene: 6. CDR3 loop: CASSLVGGSRDTQYF. The DNA for the CDR3 is TGTGCCAGCAGCTTAGTGGGAGGGTCTAGAGATACGCAGTATTTT.

V gene TRBV2 combines with J gene TRBJ2-5, with 7 bases matching TRBD2. The CDR3 extends over 14 amino acids. Trimming took 4 bases from V and 4 from J; bases not matched to a gene: 6. Germline CDR1 SNHLY, CDR2 FYNNEI. The CDR3 protein is CASSGGRAAETQYF. CDR3 nucleotide sequence: TGTGCCAGCAGTGGGGGGAGGGCAGCAGAGACCCAGTACTTC.

The chain combines TRBV10-3 with TRBJ2-7; 11 positions match TRBD2. The J segment lost 0 bases and the V segment lost 2 bases, leaving 3 bases of the junction unmatched. The CDR3 sequence is 16 residues long. Germline loops: CDR1 ENHRY, CDR2 SYGVKD. Written as DNA, the CDR3 is TGTGCCATCAGTGAGATCGGGACTAGCGGCTCCTACGAGCAGTACTTC. The encoded protein is CAISEIGTSGSYEQYF.

CDR3 sequence (DNA): TGTGCCAGCAGCTTAATAGACAGGGGGGATTCACCCCTCCACTTT. Protein sequence: CASSLIDRGDSPLHF. This rearrangement joins TRBV7-9 to TRBJ1-6; 9 bases fit TRBD1. This CDR3 has 15 residues. Trimming at V came to 2 bases and at J to 8 bases, leaving 4 bases not matched to a gene. Germline V gene lookup returns CDR1 SEHNR and CDR2 FQNEAQ (reference sequence).

The chain uses TRBV4-3 and TRBJ1-5, with D maybe TRBD1 (6 bases). The CDR3 totals 15 residues. From germline, CDR1 is LGHNA and CDR2 YSLEER. V was clipped by 3 bases and J by 1 base, with 10 bases between them. This CDR3 is CASSQGTQSNQPQHF. As DNA, the CDR3 is TGCGCCAGCAGCCAGGGGACACAGAGCAATCAGCCCCAGCATTTT.

The J gene is TRBJ1-1, the V gene TRBV19; 10 nucleotides match TRBD1. The V and J ends lost 5 bases and 4 bases, in that order; junction bases with no gene match: 7. Germline CDR1 and CDR2: LNHDA and SQIVND (reference sequence). The CDR3 is 15 amino acids. In nucleotides, the CDR3 is TGTGCCAGTAGTCCGGTGACAGGGGGCCTCACTGAAGCTTTCTTT. This sequence encodes CASSPVTGGLTEAFF. Combining the CDR3 with reference TRBV19 and TRBJ1-1 gives the whole variable domain DGGITQSPKYLFRKEGQNVTLSCEQNLNHDAMYWYRQDPGQGLRLIYYSQIVNDFQKGDIAEGYSVSREKKESFPLTVTSAQKNPTAFYLCASSPVTGGLTEAFFGQGTRLTVV.

This clone has a single count. Here the CDR3 reads CASSLVRERNSPLHF. CDR3 DNA: TGTGCCAGCAGCTTAGTCAGGGAAAGAAATTCACCCCTCCACTTT. V is TRBV7-2 and J is TRBJ1-6; D is perhaps TRBD1 (5 bases). The germline V and J ends were trimmed by 1 base and 7 bases, with 11 bases remaining between them. Germline V gene sequence: CDR1 SGHTA, CDR2 FQGNSA. The CDR3 spans 15 residues.

The rearrangement uses TRBV7-3 and TRBJ2-1; D might be TRBD1 (6 bases). The CDR3 length is 15 residues. Germline V lookup: CDR1 SGHTA, CDR2 FQGTGA. V lost 1 base and J lost 2, with 9 bases in between. CDR3 loop: CASSLMTGTYNEQFF. In nucleotides, the CDR3 is TGTGCCAGCAGCTTAATGACAGGTACCTACAATGAGCAGTTCTTC.

The J gene is TRBJ1-5, the V gene TRBV9; D is ambiguous. The germline V gene has CDR1 SGDLS and CDR2 YYNGEE. This CDR3 contains 14 residues. V shed 5 bases and J shed 6 bases, with 15 bases lying between them. The CDR3 DNA follows: TGTGCCAGCAGTGCCTCCCCCCGCGGTCAGCCCCAGCATTTT. Translation gives CASSASPRGQPQHF.

This rearrangement joins TRBV6-5 to TRBJ2-3; 8 nucleotides align to TRBD2. V dropped 5 bases and J dropped 6; count of bases not matched to a gene: 7. Germline V gene lookup returns CDR1 MNHEY and CDR2 SVGAGI. The CDR3 covers 14 residues. The CDR3: CASSRTSSLDTQYF. The CDR3 bases are TGTGCCAGCAGTAGGACTAGCTCATTGGATACGCAGTATTTT.

The chain uses TRBV4-3 and TRBJ2-3; 7 bases map to TRBD2. The germline CDR1 and CDR2 sequences are LGHNA and YSLEER. The CDR3 has 14 residues. V was pared by 4 bases and J by 5 bases, with 6 bases of the junction left unmatched. The CDR3 nucleotides read TGCGCCAGCAGCCTTAGGGAGGGGCGAGATACGCAGTATTTT. It specifies CASSLREGRDTQYF.

The genes are TRBV3-1 (or the pseudogene TRBV3-2) and TRBJ1-2; 11 nucleotides align to TRBD1. The CDR3 runs to 16 residues. The V gene end was trimmed by 4 bases and the J gene end by 4 bases; junction bases not matched to a gene: 8. The V gene's germline CDR1 is LGHDT and CDR2 YNNKEL (reference sequence). The DNA of the CDR3 is TGTGCCAGCAGCCCGGAGACCGGGACAGGGGGCTATGGCTACACCTTC. Protein sequence: CASSPETGTGGYGYTF.

The chain combines TRBV14 with TRBJ1-6, with TRBD1 identical over 11 bases. Germline V gene data show CDR1 as SGHDN and CDR2 as FVKESK. This CDR3 is 18 amino acids long. V dropped 0 bases and J dropped 8; count of bases not matched to a gene: 9. The CDR3 sequence is CASSQERTGGVWDSPLHF. The CDR3 DNA follows: TGTGCCAGCAGCCAAGAGCGGACAGGGGGCGTTTGGGATTCACCCCTCCACTTT.

V gene TRBV3-1 (or the pseudogene TRBV3-2) combines with J gene TRBJ1-3, with D unresolved. This CDR3 spans 16 amino acids. Trimming removed 4 bases at V and 0 bases at J, with 13 bases between. Germline CDR1 reads LGHDT; CDR2 reads YNNKEL (reference sequence). The CDR3 region is CASSRKMSYSGNTIYF. The CDR3 bases are TGTGCCAGCAGCCGCAAGATGTCCTACTCTGGAAACACCATATATTTT.

The gene calls are TRBV7-9 and TRBJ2-1; TRBD2 agrees at 7 bases. V shed 3 bases and J 3 bases; nucleotides not matched to a gene: 5. This CDR3 region has 15 residues. Germline CDR1 reads SEHNR; CDR2 reads FQNEAQ (reference sequence). The CDR3 protein is CASSFGTTHYNEQFF. DNA of the CDR3: TGTGCCAGCAGCTTCGGGACTACACACTACAATGAGCAGTTCTTC.

The genes are TRBV5-6 and TRBJ1-6; maybe TRBD1 (5 bases). Trimming cost V 1 base and J 0 bases, with 14 bases left between them. The germline V gene encodes CDR1 SGHDT and CDR2 YYEEEE. The CDR3 is 18 residues long. CDR3 in DNA: TGTGCCAGCAGCTTGAGCATCGCAGGGCCCTCCTATAATTCACCCCTCCACTTT. Its translation: CASSLSIAGPSYNSPLHF.

This clone appeared a single time. In DNA form, the CDR3 reads TGTGCCAGCAGCTTGGAGGGGGTAGCTTTCTTT. Encoded protein: CASSLEGVAFF. This chain connects TRBV5-6 to TRBJ1-1, with D perhaps TRBD1 (6 bases). Germline V lookup: CDR1 SGHDT, CDR2 YYEEEE. V was pared by 0 bases and J by 10 bases, with 7 bases between. The CDR3 is 11 amino acids. Together with reference TRBV5-6 and TRBJ1-1, the CDR3 gives the full variable domain: DAGVTQSPTHLIKTRGQQVTLRCSPKSGHDTVSWYQQALGQGPQFIFQYYEEEERQRGNFPDRFSGHQFPNYSSELNVNALLLGDSALYLCASSLEGVAFFGQGTRLTVV.

The CDR3 protein is CAISGQTAYYGYTF. For the CDR3, the DNA is TGTGCCATCAGTGGACAGACAGCCTACTATGGCTACACCTTC. The rearrangement uses TRBV10-3 and TRBJ1-2; possible D gene TRBD1, 5 bases. Trimming removed 4 bases from V and 3 bases from J, with 12 bases in between. The CDR3 covers 14 residues. Per germline, CDR1 ENHRY and CDR2 SYGVKD.

The genes are TRBV7-9 and TRBJ2-1, with D possibly matching TRBD2 (5 bases). The CDR3 sequence is 14 residues long. CDR1 and CDR2 (germline): SEHNR, FQNEAQ (reference sequence). Trimming pared 3 bases from V and 7 bases from J, leaving 13 bases between. The CDR3 loop is CASSFGGLRNEQFF. In nucleotides, the CDR3 is TGTGCCAGCAGCTTTGGCGGACTCCGGAATGAGCAGTTCTTC.

V usage is TRBV27 and J usage is TRBJ2-1, with unresolved D. The length of the CDR3 is 14 residues. Germline assignment: CDR1 MNHEY and CDR2 SMNVEV (reference sequence). V lost 4 bases to trimming and J lost 8 bases, with 15 bases between them. CDR3 in DNA: TGTGCCAGCAGTTCCCCCCTTAAAGCTGATGAGCAGTTCTTC. This sequence encodes CASSSPLKADEQFF.

The chain is built from TRBV9 and TRBJ2-1; TRBD2 agrees at 12 bases. CDR1 SGDLS and CDR2 YYNGEE come from the germline V gene. The CDR3 is 18 amino acids. V lost 1 base, J lost 4 bases, and 9 bases stayed unmatched. In DNA form, the CDR3 reads TGTGCCAGCAGCGTAAGGGAACTAGCGGGAGGCCAATACAATGAGCAGTTCTTC. Protein: CASSVRELAGGQYNEQFF.

This clone came up once. The chain links TRBV11-2 to TRBJ2-1; a possible D gene is TRBD1 (6 bases). The CDR3 contains 14 residues. The V gene's germline CDR1 is SGHAT and CDR2 FQNNGV. Trimming removed 4 bases from V and 9 bases from J, with 16 bases in between. CDR3 in amino acids: CASSSLQGFGEQFF. In DNA form, the CDR3 reads TGTGCCAGCAGCTCACTACAGGGATTTGGTGAGCAGTTCTTC.

This chain connects TRBV5-5 to TRBJ2-1, with 15 bases aligning to TRBD2. The CDR3 extends over 15 amino acids. The junction had 4 bases not matched to a gene; V was cut back by 4 bases and J by 8 bases. CDR1 is SGHKS and CDR2 is YYEKEE in the germline V gene (reference sequence). The CDR3 DNA reads as TGTGCCAGCAGCGGGACTAGCGGGAGGCCCGATGAGCAGTTCTTC. Translation: CASSGTSGRPDEQFF. Based on the CDR3 plus reference TRBV5-5 and TRBJ2-1, the full variable domain is DAGVTQSPTHLIKTRGQQVTLRCSPISGHKSVSWYQQVLGQGPQFIFQYYEKEERGRGNFPDRFSARQFPNYSSELNVNALLLGDSALYLCASSGTSGRPDEQFFGPGTRLTVL.

V and J are TRBV5-1 and TRBJ2-7; TRBD2 matches at 9 bases. Trimming removed 4 bases from V and 5 bases from J; junction bases left unmatched: 10. In germline, CDR1 is SGHRS, CDR2 YFSETQ. The CDR3 totals 15 residues. CDR3 DNA sequence: TGCGCCAGCAGCCTCGGGGGGACTAGCATTCACGAGCAGTACTTC. Its translation: CASSLGGTSIHEQYF.

This clone appeared once. The V gene is TRBV6-5, the J gene TRBJ1-2; 9 bases are shared with TRBD1. There are 15 residues in the CDR3. CDR1 MNHEY and CDR2 SVGAGI come from the germline V gene. V dropped 2 bases and J dropped 4; count of bases not matched to a gene: 5. The CDR3 DNA reads as TGTGCCAGCAGTTACCCGGGACAGGGTTTCTATGGCTACACCTTC. Residues: CASSYPGQGFYGYTF.

The chain employs TRBV24-1 and TRBJ1-3, with 8 bases matching TRBD1. V was clipped by 9 bases and J by 2 bases; unmatched bases: 14. The CDR3 is 17 residues long. Per the germline V gene, CDR1 is KGHDR and CDR2 is SFDVKD. CDR3: CATSAGQGSATGNTIYF. The CDR3 bases are TGTGCCACCTCTGCCGGACAGGGTTCGGCAACTGGAAACACCATATATTTT.

This chain connects TRBV24-1 to TRBJ2-5, with TRBD1 matching 9 bases. This CDR3 region has 16 residues. Germline values: CDR1 KGHDR, CDR2 SFDVKD. Trimming cost V 1 base and J 1 base; bases outside gene matches: 3. The CDR3 region has the DNA TGTGCCACCAGTGATTTTGGGACAGGGACCCAAGAGACCCAGTACTTC. This encodes CATSDFGTGTQETQYF.